The present T cell receptor (beta chain) was sequenced within a study of CD4 T cells in relation to SARS-CoV-2 and coronaviruses. At the level of the study: After roughly 11 days of antigen culture, PBMC TCR beta CDR3s were sequenced.

Study-wide results and caveats: Crossreactive clones expanded significantly less to SARS-CoV-2 than monoreactive clones.

Worth noting for this clone: Its antigen is not identified.

Libraries were prepared by immunoSEQ multiplex PCR; TCRdb keeps only in-frame clonotypes and omits some of them. In the table there are 20,000 to 25,000 clones, about 70% of which are singletons. The CDR3 consists of 15 residues. V lost 7 bases and J 5 bases, leaving 15 bases between the germline ends. The germline V gene encodes CDR1 SNHLY and CDR2 FYNNEI. Unexposed donor CD4+ T cells date from about 2011-2018, before the COVID-19 pandemic. The cells were cultured for under 13 days before CD4+ T cells were isolated. Testing used SARS-CoV-2 S/N and four cold-coronavirus spikes on unexposed-donor CD4+ T cells, cells permitting.

The sequence derives from a human donor in good health. This rearrangement joins TRBV2 to TRBJ1-6; D gene ambiguous. Sequenced: CD4+ T cells from PBMCs, cultured in vitro. This chain's CDR3 is CASIELGIDNSPLHF. CDR3 nucleotides: TGTGCCAGCATAGAGTTGGGGATTGATAATTCACCCCTCCACTTT.